A single sample is the source of the 18 T cell receptor beta chains below, sequenced in a study of blood T cell repertoires in COVID-19. Generated by immunoSEQ multiplex PCR, the TCRdb table keeps only in-frame clones and is missing some. Of fewer than 350,000 clones detected, 81% appear once; the ten largest clones hold under 3%. Sequenced: peripheral blood. These receptors were collected from a woman aged 55-69 years with active or convalescent COVID-19.

For this clone: At the DNA level, this CDR3 is encoded by other sequences in the same sample as well. V and J are TRBV4-3 and TRBJ2-1; TRBD2 agrees at 9 bases. V trimming: 4 bases; J trimming: 4 bases; junction bases outside the gene matches: 2. The CDR3 loop spans 14 amino acids. The germline V gene has CDR1 LGHNA and CDR2 YSLEER. The CDR3 DNA follows: TGCGCCAGCAGCCGTAGCGGGGGATACAATGAGCAGTTCTTC. Its protein product is CASSRSGGYNEQFF.

For this clone: Since a much larger clone is just one base distant, this may be a read error. V and J are TRBV7-2 and TRBJ1-2; 8 bases are shared with TRBD1. The CDR3 loop spans 13 amino acids. The germline gives CDR1 SGHTA, CDR2 FQGNSA. With 3 bases clipped from V and 3 bases from J, the junction kept 0 bases outside the gene matches. The CDR3 loop is CASSLDRDYGYTF. CDR3 DNA sequence: TGTGCCAGCAGCTTGGACAGGGACTATGGCTACACCTTC.

V gene TRBV10-2 combines with J gene TRBJ1-6; D is undetermined. Trimming shortened V by 7 bases and J by 6 bases, and 19 bases separated the two germline ends. Germline CDR1 WSHSY, CDR2 SAAADI. This CDR3 has 16 amino acids. The DNA of the CDR3 is TGCGCCAGCATGCAATCATCCCCCCGGAGTAATTCACCCCTCCACTTT. Amino acids: CASMQSSPRSNSPLHF.

The chain employs TRBV7-9 and TRBJ1-4; D not resolved. V was trimmed by 1 base and J by 3 bases, leaving 6 bases between them. Germline values: CDR1 SEHNR, CDR2 FQNEAQ (reference sequence). CDR3 size: 14 residues. CDR3 in amino acids: CASSLDRANEKLFF. The CDR3 DNA reads TGTGCCAGCAGCTTAGACAGAGCTAATGAAAAACTGTTTTTT.

The chain links TRBV4-1 to TRBJ2-7, with D unresolved. Germline CDR1 MGHRA, CDR2 YSYEKL. Trimming stripped 1 base from V and 1 base from J, with 11 bases between. This CDR3 spans 15 amino acids. CDR3 bases: TGCGCCAGCAGCCAAGGCGGTAGCCCTTCCTACGAGCAGTACTTC. Protein sequence: CASSQGGSPSYEQYF.

This sequence joins TRBV3-1 (or the pseudogene TRBV3-2) and TRBJ2-3; D remains ambiguous. Germline V gene data show CDR1 as LGHDT and CDR2 as YNNKEL (reference sequence). The CDR3 consists of 13 residues. The V gene lost 0 bases and the J gene lost 4 bases, with 5 bases spanning the gap. The CDR3 sequence is CASSQDSADTQYF. The CDR3 DNA follows: TGTGCCAGCAGCCAAGATTCCGCAGATACGCAGTATTTT.

This sequence joins TRBV19 and TRBJ1-4; TRBD1 matches at 7 bases. V lost 8 bases and J lost 5; bases outside the gene matches: 14. Germline CDR1 is LNHDA and CDR2 is SQIVND (reference sequence). CDR3 length: 16 residues. The CDR3 DNA sequence: TGTGCCAGTGCGACAGGGTCAGGTCTGGGAAATGAAAAACTGTTTTTT. Residues: CASATGSGLGNEKLFF.

The V gene is TRBV7-6, the J gene TRBJ2-7; D possibly corresponds to TRBD1 (5 bases). V shed 10 bases and J shed 5 bases, with 15 bases lying between them. CDR1 and CDR2 (germline): SGHVS, FNYEAQ. The CDR3 runs 12 residues. CDR3 nucleotide sequence: TGTGCCAACAACCGACTGGGGCACGAGCAGTACTTC. Translating gives CANNRLGHEQYF.

This clone was seen once. The chain joins TRBV2 to TRBJ2-3, with TRBD2 matching 7 bases. The CDR3 has 16 residues. Trimming removed 1 base from V and 6 bases from J; junction bases left unmatched: 10. The germline gives CDR1 SNHLY, CDR2 FYNNEI. DNA for the CDR3: TGTGCCAGCAGTGAAGGATCTAGCGGTGGTTGGGATACGCAGTATTTT. This translates into CASSEGSSGGWDTQYF.

CDR3 amino acids: CASSLSAGGTGGAFF. DNA of the CDR3: TGTGCCAGCAGCCTCTCTGCTGGGGGGACAGGGGGAGCTTTCTTT. V usage is TRBV3-1 (or the pseudogene TRBV3-2) and J usage is TRBJ1-1; 11 nucleotides align to TRBD1. Germline CDR1 LGHDT, CDR2 YNNKEL (reference sequence). CDR3 length: 15 amino acids. The V gene end was trimmed by 4 bases and the J gene end by 10 bases; junction bases not matched to a gene: 11.

The chain carries TRBV5-1 and TRBJ1-5, with TRBD1 matching over 9 bases. CDR3 length equals 15 residues. Germline-derived CDR1 and CDR2 are SGHRS and YFSETQ. With 0 bases clipped from V and 6 bases from J, the junction kept 4 bases outside the gene matches. The CDR3 nucleotides are TGCGCCAGCAGCTTGGAGGGACAGGGCGTTCAGCCCCAGCATTTT. Its translation: CASSLEGQGVQPQHF.

This clone was observed a single time. The V and J genes are TRBV5-4 and TRBJ2-1; 7 nucleotides match TRBD2. The CDR3 is made up of 15 amino acids. CDR1 and CDR2 from the germline V gene are SGHNT and YYREEE (reference sequence). V was clipped by 1 base and J by 5 bases; unmatched bases: 6. CDR3 bases: TGTGCCAGCAGCTTGTTGCGGGGGTACCACAATGAGCAGTTCTTC. Translation: CASSLLRGYHNEQFF.

The J gene is TRBJ2-2, the V gene TRBV25-1; 9 nucleotides match TRBD1. Germline CDR1 is MGHDK and CDR2 is SYGVNS. The CDR3 extends over 15 amino acids. The ends lost 8 bases at V and 7 bases at J; junction bases unmatched: 11. CDR3 sequence reads: CASASYRGQIGELFF. DNA of the CDR3: TGTGCCAGCGCCTCGTACAGGGGGCAAATCGGGGAGCTGTTTTTT. Based on the CDR3 plus reference TRBV25-1 and TRBJ2-2, the full variable domain is EADIYQTPRYLVIGTGKKITLECSQTMGHDKMYWYQQDPGMELHLIHYSYGVNSTEKGDLSSESTVSRIRTEHFPLTLESARPSHTSQYLCASASYRGQIGELFFGEGSRLTVL.

The rearrangement links TRBV6-6 to TRBJ2-3; TRBD1 agrees at 12 bases. J lost 11 bases, V lost 0 bases, and 6 bases had no gene match. Germline V gene lookup returns CDR1 MNHNY and CDR2 SVGAGI (reference sequence). This CDR3 has 15 amino acids. This chain's CDR3 is CASSYSGTGGVKQYF. The CDR3 nucleotides read TGTGCCAGCAGTTACTCGGGGACAGGGGGCGTTAAGCAGTATTTT.

The J gene is TRBJ1-1, the V gene TRBV5-5; 8 nucleotides agree with TRBD1. CDR1 is SGHKS and CDR2 is YYEKEE in the germline V gene (reference sequence). The J segment lost 5 bases and the V segment lost 1 base, leaving 22 bases of the junction unmatched. This CDR3 contains 20 residues. The CDR3 reads CASSLRGQGAWGRIDTEAFF. The CDR3 DNA reads TGTGCCAGCAGCTTGAGGGGCCAGGGGGCCTGGGGGCGGATTGATACTGAAGCTTTCTTT.

V is TRBV5-1 and J is TRBJ1-2; 11 bases fit TRBD1. CDR3 length: 17 amino acids. Germline-derived CDR1 and CDR2 are SGHRS and YFSETQ. J gave up 1 base and V 1 base, and 6 bases lay outside the gene matches. As DNA, the CDR3 is TGCGCCAGCAGCTTGTCTGGACAGGGGGCGAATAACTATGGCTACACCTTC. Amino acids: CASSLSGQGANNYGYTF. The whole variable domain, remainder taken from reference TRBV5-1 and TRBJ1-2, is KAGVTQTPRYLIKTRGQQVTLSCSPISGHRSVSWYQQTPGQGLQFLFEYFSETQRNKGNFPGRFSGRQFSNSRSEMNVSTLELGDSALYLCASSLSGQGANNYGYTFGSGTRLTVV.

The gene calls are TRBV2 and TRBJ2-2, with 7 bases fitting TRBD2. This CDR3 is 14 amino acids long. J was trimmed by 7 bases and V by 3 bases; bases with no gene match: 5. CDR1 and CDR2 (germline): SNHLY, FYNNEI. For the CDR3, the DNA is TGTGCCAGCAGTGATTTCGGGGACTACGGGGAGCTGTTTTTT. As protein: CASSDFGDYGELFF.

This chain uses TRBV18 with TRBJ2-2, with D possibly TRBD2 on 5 matching bases. V lost 5 bases and J 1 base, leaving 11 bases between the germline ends. CDR1 is KGHSH, CDR2 LQKENI, per germline. The CDR3 has 15 amino acids. CDR3 region: CASSGGLWNTGELFF. CDR3 in DNA: TGTGCCAGCTCAGGTGGACTCTGGAACACCGGGGAGCTGTTTTTT.